The rows below give T cell receptor beta chains drawn from one sample of a study of a mutant IDH1 vaccine in newly diagnosed glioma. Assay used: immunoSEQ multiplex PCR; TCRdb lists only in-frame clones, some missing. The repertoire includes tens of thousands of clones, 75% to 85% of them detected once, and 5.5% sits in the top ten. These receptors lack a known antigen. The material sequenced was PBMCs, taken from a glioma patient whose treatment included an IDH1 peptide vaccine. The source of these receptors is a man between 35 and 55 years old with glioma. The CDR3 runs from the conserved cysteine through the conserved F or W. The D gene is left open where the match is weak. Rows may omit the clone size; those that give it use once, few, many or a size class.

clone size	V gene	D gene	J gene	CDR3 protein	CDR3 DNA
-	TRBV29-1	TRBD1	TRBJ2-5	CSGQRDRGVSETQYF	TGCAGCGGCCAAAGGGACAGGGGGGTTTCTGAGACCCAGTACTTC
-	TRBV6-6	-	TRBJ1-1	CASSTDQRVLHEAFF	TGTGCCAGCAGCACAGATCAGAGGGTCCTACATGAAGCTTTCTTT
-	TRBV30	-	TRBJ2-1	CAWSSTGSLYNEQFF	TGTGCCTGGAGTAGCACAGGGAGTTTGTACAATGAGCAGTTCTTC
-	TRBV29-1	-	TRBJ2-2	CSVRTKTGELFF	TGCAGCGTCCGGACAAAAACCGGGGAGCTGTTTTTT
-	TRBV5-8	-	TRBJ2-7	CASSQSSYEQYF	TGTGCCAGCAGCCAGAGCTCCTACGAGCAGTACTTC
-	TRBV10-1	-	TRBJ1-1	CAAGPGAPTEAFF	TGCGCAGCGGGGCCAGGGGCCCCCACTGAAGCTTTCTTT
-	TRBV9	TRBD1	TRBJ2-5	CASSARTGGRETQYF	TGTGCCAGCAGCGCACGGACAGGGGGCCGTGAGACCCAGTACTTC
-	TRBV10-2	TRBD2	TRBJ2-7	CASSGGIAGGSYEQYF	TGCGCCAGCAGTGGGGGAATAGCGGGGGGCTCCTACGAGCAGTACTTC
-	TRBV5-8	-	TRBJ1-6	CASSRGGGRGNSPLHF	TGTGCCAGCAGCCGGGGCGGGGGTAGAGGTAATTCACCCCTCCACTTT
-	TRBV5-1	-	TRBJ2-3	CASSRQTGADTQYF	TGCGCCAGCAGCCGACAAACCGGGGCAGATACGCAGTATTTT
-	TRBV6-5	-	TRBJ2-2	CASRGGGYTGELFF	TGTGCCAGCAGGGGAGGGGGATACACCGGGGAGCTGTTTTTT
-	TRBV30	-	TRBJ1-1	CAWNWGFTEAFF	TGTGCCTGGAACTGGGGTTTTACTGAAGCTTTCTTT
-	TRBV1	-	TRBJ1-5	CTSSQETRDRGRVKNQPQHF	TGCACCAGCAGCCAAGAGACCCGGGACAGGGGGAGAGTAAAGAATCAGCCCCAGCATTTT
-	TRBV4-1	-	TRBJ2-7	CASSQSPGLPSYEQYF	TGCGCCAGCAGCCAAAGTCCGGGACTCCCCTCCTACGAGCAGTACTTC
-	TRBV6-5	TRBD2	TRBJ2-5	CASQRGGRETQYF	TGTGCCAGCCAACGGGGGGGCCGGGAGACCCAGTACTTC
-	TRBV5-4	-	TRBJ1-2	CASSPGTSRLTNYGYTF	TGTGCCAGCAGCCCTGGAACGTCCAGACTAACTAACTATGGCTACACCTTC
-	TRBV6-1	-	TRBJ1-4	CASSEDRALNEKLFF	TGTGCCAGCAGTGAAGACAGGGCTCTTAATGAAAAACTGTTTTTT
-	TRBV2	-	TRBJ2-5	CASSERETQYF	TGTGCCAGCAGTGAGAGGGAGACCCAGTACTTC
few	TRBV18	-	TRBJ1-6	CASSPFQGEDSPLHF	TGTGCCAGCTCACCTTTCCAGGGTGAGGATTCACCCCTCCACTTT
-	TRBV30	-	TRBJ2-7	CAWGSSYEQYF	TGTGCCTGGGGGTCCTCCTACGAGCAGTACTTC
-	TRBV27	TRBD1	TRBJ2-7	CASSLGTAAYEQYF	TGTGCCAGCAGTTTGGGGACAGCAGCCTACGAGCAGTACTTC
-	TRBV18	-	TRBJ2-2	CASSPGRETTGELFF	TGTGCCAGCTCACCGGGCCGGGAGACGACCGGGGAGCTGTTTTTT
-	TRBV11-1	TRBD1	TRBJ2-1	CASSSFPKTGESYNEQFF	TGTGCCAGCAGCTCATTCCCAAAGACAGGGGAATCCTACAATGAGCAGTTCTTC
-	TRBV7-9	-	TRBJ1-5	CASSPNYSNQPQHF	TGTGCCAGCAGTCCCAACTATAGCAATCAGCCCCAGCATTTT
-	TRBV30	-	TRBJ1-5	CAWSRRGLFQPQHF	TGTGCCTGGAGTCGTAGGGGTTTGTTTCAGCCCCAGCATTTT
-	TRBV30	-	TRBJ2-5	CAWTAGIQETQYF	TGTGCCTGGACTGCCGGGATTCAAGAGACCCAGTACTTC